These 21 T cell receptor beta chains came from one sample sequenced in a study of T cell repertoires in cytomegalovirus infection. Their antigens are not known. Each CDR3 protein is one row after TCRdb ran MiXCR on the reads. There are 700,000 to 950,000 distinct CDR3 sequences in the sample; around a third occur only once, and roughly an eighth lies in the top ten. The specimen was cultured CD8+ T cells from PBMCs, collected from culture after CMV antigen stimulation. The receptors were gathered from a human donor in good health (CMV status not recorded). Some clones in this sample may be carry-over from other donors' samples.

The sample holds a few counts of this clonotype. CDR3 sequence reads: CASSSTGGETDTQYF. DNA of the CDR3: TGTGCCAGCAGCTCCACAGGGGGCGAGACAGATACGCAGTATTTT. This chain links TRBV7-6 with TRBJ2-3; 9 bases fit TRBD1. CDR1 and CDR2 (germline): SGHVS, FNYEAQ. The CDR3 extends over 15 amino acids. The trim removed 4 bases at V and 3 bases at J, leaving 5 bases unmatched.

V is TRBV27 and J is TRBJ1-5, with D possibly matching TRBD1 (5 bases). CDR3 length equals 17 residues. V lost 0 bases and J 0 bases, leaving 12 bases between the germline ends. Germline values: CDR1 MNHEY, CDR2 SMNVEV (reference sequence). This CDR3 is CASSLSGGRDSNQPQHF. The DNA of the CDR3 is TGTGCCAGCAGTTTATCGGGGGGGAGGGATAGCAATCAGCCCCAGCATTTT.

This clonotype was found many times. The chain employs TRBV19 and TRBJ2-7, with D perhaps matching TRBD2 (6 bases). The germline gives CDR1 LNHDA, CDR2 SQIVND (reference sequence). The CDR3 is 19 residues long. V shed 5 bases and J shed 0 bases, with 26 bases lying between them. The CDR3 here is CASSALPYPGLPNSYEQYV. The CDR3 DNA reads as TGTGCCAGTAGTGCCTTACCGTACCCGGGACTCCCCAACTCCTACGAGCAGTACGTC.

The J gene is TRBJ2-5, the V gene TRBV7-2; 8 positions agree with TRBD2. CDR3 length: 15 amino acids. J gave up 5 bases and V 5 bases, and 10 bases lay outside the gene matches. Germline V CDR1 and CDR2: SGHTA, FQGNSA. The CDR3 nucleotides read TGTGCCAGCAGCCCAGGAGCGGGGGTGTGGGAGACCCAGTACTTC. Protein product: CASSPGAGVWETQYF.

The table lists this clonotype with a few counts. The chain uses TRBV20-1 and TRBJ2-7; the D is unclear. Trimming pared 3 bases from V and 0 bases from J, leaving 6 bases between. The CDR3 is made up of 12 amino acids. Germline loops: CDR1 DFQATT, CDR2 SNEGSKA (reference sequence). CDR3 sequence (DNA): TGCAGTGCTAGGGACGGCTCCTACGAGCAGTACTTC. It yields the protein CSARDGSYEQYF.

This clonotype was observed at least ten times. The chain combines TRBV12-3 or TRBV12-4 with TRBJ2-1; 10 bases agree with TRBD2. This CDR3 has 19 amino acids. V lost 7 bases and J lost 6; bases outside the gene matches: 21. CDR3 sequence: CASTSPGGLARGRANEQFF. CDR3 DNA: TGTGCCAGCACCTCACCCGGGGGACTAGCGAGGGGGAGGGCCAATGAGCAGTTCTTC.

The V call is TRBV10-2, the J call TRBJ2-7; D is unresolved. The CDR3 extends over 11 amino acids. V was shortened by 0 bases and J by 6 bases, with 3 bases between the two germline ends. CDR1 is WSHSY and CDR2 is SAAADI in the germline V gene. The CDR3 region has the DNA TGCGCCAGCAGTGAGTCTTTCGAGCAGTACTTC. This sequence encodes CASSESFEQYF.

The chain carries TRBV2 and TRBJ2-1; D ambiguous. The CDR3 sequence is 12 residues long. CDR1 is SNHLY and CDR2 is FYNNEI in the germline V gene. V shed 9 bases and J shed 6 bases, with 12 bases lying between them. This chain's CDR3 is CASRPPSNEQFF. Written as DNA, the CDR3 is TGTGCCAGTCGACCGCCTTCCAATGAGCAGTTCTTC. The complete variable domain, with remaining parts taken from reference TRBV2 and TRBJ2-1, reads EPEVTQTPSHQVTQMGQEVILRCVPISNHLYFYWYRQILGQKVEFLVSFYNNEISEKSEIFDDQFSVERPDGSNFTLKIRSTKLEDSAMYFCASRPPSNEQFFGPGTRLTVL.

V and J are TRBV27 and TRBJ2-7; D is unresolved. Germline V gene data show CDR1 as MNHEY and CDR2 as SMNVEV (reference sequence). The CDR3 is 15 residues long. Trimming pared 5 bases from V and 6 bases from J, leaving 20 bases between. The chain's CDR3 is CASSRLGGRLGEQYV. The CDR3 nucleotides read TGTGCCAGCAGTCGTCTTGGTGGCAGGTTGGGCGAGCAGTACGTC.

This rearrangement joins TRBV29-1 to TRBJ2-5, with D perhaps TRBD2 (5 bases). Trimming pared 2 bases from V and 10 bases from J, leaving 23 bases between. From germline, CDR1 is SQVTM and CDR2 ANQGSEA. There are 15 residues in the CDR3. CDR3 amino acids: CSVERATDFVLDQYF. The CDR3 DNA reads as TGCAGCGTTGAACGGGCCACGGACTTTGTTTTGGACCAGTACTTC.

Turning to this clonotype: Possible read error: a much larger clone is one base away. The chain links TRBV7-2 to TRBJ1-4; D gene unclear. The V and J ends lost 4 bases and 8 bases respectively, with 17 bases between them. Germline V lookup: CDR1 SGHTA, CDR2 FQGNSA. The CDR3 covers 15 residues. CDR3: CASSSDTVRGEKLFF. In nucleotides, the CDR3 is TGTGCCAGCAGCTCCGACACAGTCCGAGGGGAAAAACTGTTTTTT.

This clonotype has more than one count but fewer than ten. V usage is TRBV5-1 and J usage is TRBJ2-5; D could derive from TRBD1 or TRBD2 (6 bases each). V was cut by 1 base and J by 5 bases, with 15 bases left in between. The CDR3 has 15 amino acids. Germline V gene sequence: CDR1 SGHRS, CDR2 YFSETQ. CDR3 bases: TGCGCCAGCAGCTTGTCGGGGGCAAATCTGGAGACCCAGTACTTC. The encoded protein is CASSLSGANLETQYF.

The genes are TRBV4-2 and TRBJ2-1; tentatively, D is TRBD2 (7 bases). This CDR3 is built from 18 residues. Between the trimmed V and J ends, which lost 1 base and 8 bases, there was a span of 24 bases. Germline assignment: CDR1 LGHNA and CDR2 YNFKEQ. The CDR3 spells CASSQVLGGGVPLDEQFF. In nucleotides, the CDR3 is TGTGCCAGCAGCCAAGTTTTGGGAGGGGGGGTCCCCCTCGATGAGCAGTTCTTC.

The CDR3 DNA follows: TGTGCCAGCAGCTCATACGGGACAGGGAGCTCCTACGAGCAGTACGTC. This encodes CASSSYGTGSSYEQYV. This chain joins TRBV7-9 and TRBJ2-7, with TRBD1 matching 9 bases. Germline V CDR1 and CDR2: SEHNR, FQNEAQ (reference sequence). V lost 4 bases to trimming and J lost 0 bases; unmatched junction nucleotides: 7. CDR3 length equals 16 residues.

This CDR3 is CASLSGASTYNEQFF. In DNA form, the CDR3 reads TGTGCCAGCCTAAGCGGGGCCTCGACCTACAATGAGCAGTTCTTC. This chain connects TRBV12-3 or TRBV12-4 to TRBJ2-1; 7 bases are shared with TRBD2. V dropped 8 bases and J dropped 2; count of bases not matched to a gene: 9. CDR3 length: 15 residues.

The rearrangement links TRBV9 to TRBJ1-2; no clear D. The CDR3 totals 13 residues. V shed 0 bases and J shed 8 bases, with 11 bases lying between them. In germline, CDR1 is SGDLS, CDR2 YYNGEE. CDR3 DNA sequence: TGTGCCAGCAGCGTAGATGAGGCGTCGGGCTACACCTTC. This sequence encodes CASSVDEASGYTF.

The chain couples TRBV7-9 to TRBJ1-2; 9 nucleotides line up with TRBD1. The J segment lost 4 bases and the V segment lost 3 bases, leaving 15 bases of the junction unmatched. Germline CDR1 and CDR2: SEHNR and FQNEAQ (reference sequence). The CDR3 consists of 18 residues. CDR3 bases: TGTGCCAGCAGCTTGAAGACCGACACAGGGGGCCCCTTCTATGGCTACACCTTC. Translating it yields CASSLKTDTGGPFYGYTF.

This clonotype has more than one count but fewer than ten. This sequence joins TRBV7-9 and TRBJ2-2; 9 positions match TRBD2. CDR1 and CDR2 from the germline V gene are SEHNR and FQNEAQ (reference sequence). V shed 5 bases, J shed 6 bases, and the junction held 7 bases outside the gene matches. This CDR3 contains 15 residues. The CDR3 sequence: CASSPSGGKAGELFF. In DNA form, the CDR3 reads TGTGCCAGCAGCCCGAGCGGGGGGAAGGCCGGGGAGCTGTTTTTT.

Concerning this clonotype: A clone one base away is much larger, so this may be a read error. V usage is TRBV7-6 and J usage is TRBJ2-3, with D tentatively TRBD1 (6 bases). This CDR3 is 17 amino acids long. From germline, CDR1 is SGHVS and CDR2 FNYEAQ. Trimming removed 1 base from V and 4 bases from J, with 18 bases in between. Here the CDR3 reads CASSLELVGARADTQYF. CDR3 bases: TGTGCCAGCAGCTTAGAGCTAGTGGGGGCTAGGGCAGATACGCAGTATTTT.

The chain combines TRBV15 with TRBJ2-2; TRBD1 might be the D (6 bases). V gave up 0 bases and J gave up 4 bases, with 18 bases separating them. The germline V gene has CDR1 LNHNV and CDR2 YYDKDF (reference sequence). The CDR3 totals 18 residues. The CDR3 nucleotides read TGTGCCACCAGCAGAGAATTGGTCGTGACAGGAGCCACCGGGGAGCTGTTTTTT. This gives the protein CATSRELVVTGATGELFF.

The V and J genes are TRBV4-1 and TRBJ2-1; D may be TRBD1 or TRBD2 (5 bases each). The CDR3 contains 16 residues. CDR1 MGHRA and CDR2 YSYEKL come from the germline V gene. Trimming removed 5 bases from V and 3 bases from J, with 17 bases in between. CDR3 nucleotide sequence: TGCGCCAGCAGCACCCAGTGGGGGTTGGGCTACAATGAGCAGTTCTTC. Translating it yields CASSTQWGLGYNEQFF.